This T cell receptor (delta chain) appears in the sequencing data of a study of DNA immune sequencing with unique molecular identifiers (dated by TCRdb to 2019 to 2021). Some background on the complete study: Immunomagnetic cell separation was used to enrich gammadelta T cells from buffy coats, and the genomic DNA of the enriched gammadelta T cells was then sequenced. Fluorescence-activated cell sorting was used to enrich gammadelta T cells from the PBMC of about ten healthy people. To compare enriched and non-enriched samples, around 0.095 ug of enriched gammadelta T-cell DNA and roughly 900 ng of non-enriched PBMC DNA were sequenced. The study developed and validated an ultrasensitive DNA-based TRD repertoire sequencing method using PCR-introduced unique molecular identifiers. The method was validated on synthetic reference molecules and on blood samples from healthy individuals. All donors were healthy individuals, and roughly eleven of the donors were profiled using sorted gammadelta T cells from peripheral blood.

A word on this clone: Its antigen target is currently unknown. The likely explanation is a read error, given a far larger clone one base away. Distinct nucleotide sequences in the sample also encode this CDR3.

V loses 5 bases at its end and J loses 4 bases; junction bases beyond the gene matches: 12. From the cysteine through the phenylalanine, the CDR3 covers 15 amino acids. The entry retains the CDR3 DNA only, 45 bases that are in frame from base 1. Taken from the germline V gene, the CDR1 and CDR2 loops are GEAIGNYY and EKD. Library preparation used multiplex PCR. A 32-plex assay, with primers for all 8 TRDV and 4 TRDJ genes spanning the CDR3, was used to amplify the genomic DNA. A 12-nucleotide UMI was introduced during 3 to 4 barcoding PCR cycles, after which a second PCR was performed with Illumina adapter primers. AMPure XP beads were used to purify the libraries, whose quality was checked on a Fragment Analyzer using the HS NGS Fragment kit. An Illumina MiniSeq mid-output kit with roughly 20% PhiX and 150 cycles of paired-end reads was used for sequencing. The source study handled its data this way. MIGEC version 1.2.9 was used to process the reads, grouping reads by UMI and building error-corrected consensus sequences. Modified VDJtools version 1.2.1 scripts and the tcR R package were used for post-processing. TCRdb processed the public reads again with the CATT caller, after which rows with matching DNA were combined. TCRdb's processing, not the study's, gives the V and J calls here. In this sample the table shows approximately 540 delta-chain clones, 12% of which occur a single time. Clones ranked in the top ten supply around 51% of the sample.

Findings and caveats that apply to the study as a whole: TRD repertoire diversity varied between healthy donors, with several donors highly oligoclonal where top 5 clonotypes exceeded half of productive molecules. Novel TRD sequences not targeted by the primers cannot be detected by the primer-based approach. Among clonotypes in healthy donors, TRDV2 paired with TRDJ1 was identified as the most common TRD rearrangement.

The TCR was taken from a human donor in good health. Input material: gamma-delta T cells enriched from blood buffy coat, or unenriched PBMCs (not recorded which). The chain is made from TRDV2 and TRDJ1, and 7 junction bases match TRDD3. This receptor carries the CDR3 CACAQLGDRDDKLIF. At the DNA level, the sequence is TGTGCCTGTGCCCAACTTGGGGATAGGGACGATAAACTCATCTTT.